The 31 T cell receptor beta chains reported below all come from one sample, sequenced in a study of cytomegalovirus exposure and HLA in healthy donors. Primers: 60 Vbeta forward and 13 Jbeta reverse. Assay used: immunoSEQ multiplex PCR; TCRdb lists only in-frame clones, some missing. This table has 150,000 or so clones, 84% appearing once. The material sequenced was PBMCs. The receptors were gathered from a boy between 2 and 10 years old in good health and CMV-seronegative.

This clone was detected a few times. The gene calls are TRBV10-3 and TRBJ1-2, with a tentative D call TRBD1 (5 bases). Trimming left V 6 bases short and J 7 bases short, with 15 bases between. This CDR3 has 13 amino acids. CDR1 ENHRY and CDR2 SYGVKD come from the germline V gene. The CDR3 coding sequence is TGTGCCATCAGCGGAGGGGATGGAAGTGGCTACACCTTC. The encoded protein is CAISGGDGSGYTF.

The chain couples TRBV6-1 to TRBJ2-7, with unresolved D. V was pared by 5 bases and J by 3 bases, with 11 bases between. The germline V gene encodes CDR1 MNHNS and CDR2 SASEGT. The CDR3 has 13 residues. The CDR3: CASSLELDYEQYF. CDR3 nucleotide sequence: TGTGCCAGCAGTCTAGAGCTCGACTACGAGCAGTACTTC.

The V gene is TRBV4-2, the J gene TRBJ2-3; D remains ambiguous. CDR3 size: 15 residues. Between the trimmed V and J ends, which lost 4 bases and 4 bases, there was a span of 15 bases. The germline gives CDR1 LGHNA, CDR2 YNFKEQ. The CDR3 loop is CASSRTAASSDTQYF. CDR3 nucleotides: TGTGCCAGCAGCCGTACGGCGGCCTCATCAGATACGCAGTATTTT.

V is TRBV9 and J is TRBJ2-1; tentative D call: TRBD2 (7 bases). The CDR3 spans 18 residues. CDR1 and CDR2 from the germline V gene are SGDLS and YYNGEE. V lost 1 base and J 5 bases, leaving 22 bases between the germline ends. The CDR3 sequence is CASSVFPRDGEGDNEQFF. The CDR3 bases are TGTGCCAGCAGCGTATTCCCCCGTGACGGGGAGGGGGACAATGAGCAGTTCTTC.

The chain joins TRBV28 to TRBJ2-1, with D maybe TRBD2 (5 bases). Germline CDR1 MDHEN, CDR2 SYDVKM. The CDR3 extends over 18 amino acids. Trimming left V 4 bases short and J 6 bases short, with 25 bases between. CDR3 nucleotides: TGTGCCAGCAGTTCCCCTAAACCGACTAAACCGATAGTCAATGAGCAGTTCTTC. This translates into CASSSPKPTKPIVNEQFF.

The chain links TRBV11-3 to TRBJ2-1, with TRBD2 matching over 10 bases. This CDR3 has 14 amino acids. Per the germline V gene, CDR1 is SGHNT and CDR2 is YENEEA. J gave up 9 bases and V 1 base, and 3 bases lay outside the gene matches. The CDR3 loop reads CASSLGLAGVEQFF. The CDR3 bases are TGTGCCAGCAGCTTAGGCCTAGCGGGAGTTGAGCAGTTCTTC.

The chain employs TRBV28 and TRBJ1-2; TRBD1 matches 9 bases. Per the germline V gene, CDR1 is MDHEN and CDR2 is SYDVKM. V lost 3 bases, J lost 5 bases, and 1 base stayed unmatched. CDR3 length equals 13 residues. DNA for the CDR3: TGTGCCAGCAGTTTCGGACAGGGGTATGGCTACACCTTC. This sequence encodes CASSFGQGYGYTF.

The chain has TRBV10-1 and TRBJ2-3; 15 bases are shared with TRBD2. Germline CDR1 and CDR2: WNHNN and SYGVQD (reference sequence). The V and J ends lost 0 bases and 3 bases, in that order; junction bases with no gene match: 4. The CDR3 runs to 18 residues. The CDR3 protein is CASSESGTSGRKTDTQYF. The DNA for the CDR3 is TGCGCCAGCAGTGAGTCTGGGACTAGCGGGAGGAAAACAGATACGCAGTATTTT.

Regarding this clone: At the DNA level, this CDR3 is encoded by other sequences in the same sample as well. V usage is TRBV27 and J usage is TRBJ2-1; no reliable D call. CDR1 and CDR2 from the germline V gene are MNHEY and SMNVEV (reference sequence). The V gene lost 6 bases and the J gene lost 0 bases, with 6 bases spanning the gap. The CDR3 loop spans 13 amino acids. The CDR3 DNA sequence: TGTGCCAGCAGCCTGAGCTCCTACAATGAGCAGTTCTTC. Translating it yields CASSLSSYNEQFF.

In its sample, this clone was seen a few times. The CDR3 is CASSMEPPGANEKLFF. The CDR3 nucleotides read TGTGCCAGTAGTATGGAACCGCCAGGGGCCAATGAAAAACTGTTTTTT. The rearrangement uses TRBV19 and TRBJ1-4; D is perhaps TRBD1 (6 bases). The CDR3 is 16 residues long. Germline V gives CDR1 LNHDA, CDR2 SQIVND (reference sequence). Trimming took 3 bases from V and 5 from J, leaving 16 bases between them.

This sequence joins TRBV2 and TRBJ2-1, with 7 bases aligning to TRBD2. The CDR3 contains 15 residues. V was clipped by 8 bases and J by 0 bases; unmatched bases: 7. Germline CDR1 SNHLY, CDR2 FYNNEI. This chain's CDR3 is CASHREASSYNEQFF. DNA for the CDR3: TGTGCCAGCCACCGGGAGGCAAGCTCCTACAATGAGCAGTTCTTC.

V is TRBV2 and J is TRBJ1-2; D is perhaps TRBD1 (6 bases). CDR3 length: 13 residues. CDR1 SNHLY and CDR2 FYNNEI come from the germline V gene. Between the trimmed V and J ends, which lost 8 bases and 4 bases, there was a span of 14 bases. The CDR3: CASRQEDFYGYTF. CDR3 in DNA: TGTGCCAGCCGACAGGAGGATTTCTATGGCTACACCTTC.

The CDR3 bases are TGTGCCAGCAGCTTGGTCTCTGCAGCAGGCTCCTACGAGCAGTACTTC. It encodes CASSLVSAAGSYEQYF. This rearrangement joins TRBV5-8 to TRBJ2-7; D unclear. Germline lookup yields CDR1 SGHTS and CDR2 YDEGEE. Trimming removed 0 bases at V and 0 bases at J, with 13 bases between. This CDR3 contains 16 residues.

V and J are TRBV29-1 and TRBJ2-7, with 7 bases aligning to TRBD1. CDR3 length: 11 amino acids. Per germline, CDR1 SQVTM and CDR2 ANQGSEA. J was trimmed by 11 bases and V by 0 bases; bases with no gene match: 4. The CDR3 sequence is CSVEDRGYEYF. For the CDR3, the DNA is TGCAGCGTTGAAGACAGGGGGTACGAGTACTTC.

The sample holds a few counts of this clone. A junction boundary mismatches the germline segment, possibly from a read error. The chain has TRBV29-1 and TRBJ2-3, with 9 bases matching TRBD1. The CDR3 spans 13 residues. Per the germline V gene, CDR1 is SQVTM and CDR2 is ANQGSEA. Here the CDR3 DNA reads TGCGGCGTTTCGACAGGGGGGACAGATACGCAGTATTTT. Encoded protein: CGVSTGGTDTQYF.

V is TRBV28 and J is TRBJ2-7; TRBD1 matches 7 bases. CDR1 is MDHEN and CDR2 is SYDVKM in the germline V gene. The CDR3 spans 13 residues. The V gene end was trimmed by 6 bases and the J gene end by 2 bases; junction bases not matched to a gene: 4. The CDR3, as DNA: TGTGCCAGCAGGTCTGACAGGGCCTACGAGCAGTACTTC. Amino acid sequence: CASRSDRAYEQYF.

The genes are TRBV28 and TRBJ2-1; no clear D. Germline V gives CDR1 MDHEN, CDR2 SYDVKM. The V and J ends lost 9 bases and 3 bases respectively, with 6 bases between them. The CDR3 is 11 amino acids. The CDR3, as DNA: TGTGCCAGTACTTACTACAATGAGCAGTTCTTC. Translating gives CASTYYNEQFF.

The sample holds one count of this clone. The rearrangement joins TRBV27 to TRBJ2-3, with 7 positions matching TRBD1. CDR1 MNHEY and CDR2 SMNVEV come from the germline V gene (reference sequence). The CDR3 covers 13 residues. The trim removed 3 bases at V and 6 bases at J, leaving 3 bases unmatched. The CDR3 DNA follows: TGTGCCAGCAGTTTCCAGACAGGGGATACGCAGTATTTT. Protein: CASSFQTGDTQYF.

The chain recombines TRBV28 with TRBJ2-1; TRBD2 matches at 9 bases. With V trimmed by 6 bases and J by 2 bases, 11 bases remained unmatched. Germline V gene data show CDR1 as MDHEN and CDR2 as SYDVKM. This CDR3 has 17 amino acids. This CDR3 is CASSSLNSGSTYNEQFF. The CDR3, as DNA: TGTGCCAGCAGCTCCCTGAATAGCGGGAGCACCTACAATGAGCAGTTCTTC.

The chain has TRBV7-2 and TRBJ2-4; 11 positions agree with TRBD2. Germline loops: CDR1 SGHTA, CDR2 FQGNSA. V shed 2 bases, J shed 12 bases, and the junction held 9 bases outside the gene matches. The CDR3 runs 15 residues. CDR3 DNA: TGTGCCAGCAGCTTAATAGCGGGAGGGCCAATTCATCAGTACTTC. Residues: CASSLIAGGPIHQYF.

The table lists this clone with a count of one. This rearrangement joins TRBV28 to TRBJ1-1, with 7 bases fitting TRBD1. The V segment lost 6 bases and the J segment 1 base; nucleotides outside the gene matches: 5. Germline CDR1 and CDR2: MDHEN and SYDVKM. This CDR3 spans 14 amino acids. The CDR3 loop reads CASSWTGSNTEAFF. The CDR3 DNA reads TGTGCCAGCAGCTGGACAGGCTCGAACACTGAAGCTTTCTTT.

This clone occurred a few times. The V gene is TRBV2, the J gene TRBJ1-1; D remains unclear. V was clipped by 8 bases and J by 6 bases, with 13 bases between them. The CDR3 is made up of 12 amino acids. Germline assignment: CDR1 SNHLY and CDR2 FYNNEI. CDR3 sequence reads: CASWREVAEAFF. The CDR3 region has the DNA TGTGCCAGCTGGAGGGAGGTTGCTGAAGCTTTCTTT.

The J gene is TRBJ2-3, the V gene TRBV4-2; 9 nucleotides match TRBD2. Trimming at V came to 0 bases and at J to 2 bases, leaving 6 bases not matched to a gene. The CDR3 extends over 17 amino acids. Germline V gives CDR1 LGHNA, CDR2 YNFKEQ. The CDR3 here is CASSQDNRGRATDTQYF. The CDR3 DNA follows: TGTGCCAGCAGCCAAGATAATCGCGGGAGGGCCACAGATACGCAGTATTTT.

The chain links TRBV19 to TRBJ1-1; no reliable D call. In germline, CDR1 is LNHDA, CDR2 SQIVND (reference sequence). CDR3 length: 17 amino acids. V gave up 7 bases and J gave up 3 bases, with 24 bases separating them. The CDR3 sequence: CASNLDPSETPDTEAFF. In DNA, the CDR3 is TGTGCCAGTAACCTTGACCCCAGCGAAACCCCGGACACTGAAGCTTTCTTT.

This clone has only a few counts. The rearrangement links TRBV6-6 to TRBJ1-1; no clear D. V lost 7 bases and J 7 bases, leaving 16 bases between the germline ends. This CDR3 spans 13 amino acids. The germline V gene has CDR1 MNHNY and CDR2 SVGAGI (reference sequence). CDR3 DNA: TGTGCCAGCACCCACCAGGACTGGTTTGAAGCTTTCTTT. This encodes CASTHQDWFEAFF.

Here the CDR3 reads CASSIQGGDTEAFF. In DNA form, the CDR3 reads TGTGCCAGCAGCATCCAGGGTGGGGACACTGAAGCTTTCTTT. This rearrangement joins TRBV7-3 to TRBJ1-1, with a weak D call TRBD1 (5 bases). The CDR3 consists of 14 residues. Trimming removed 5 bases from V and 3 bases from J, with 13 bases in between. From germline, CDR1 is SGHTA and CDR2 FQGTGA.

The V and J genes are TRBV6-1 and TRBJ1-1; unclear D gene. The germline V gene has CDR1 MNHNS and CDR2 SASEGT. Between the trimmed V and J ends, which lost 3 bases and 6 bases, there was a span of 11 bases. The CDR3 runs to 13 residues. The CDR3 here is CASSEQMFAEAFF. Written as DNA, the CDR3 is TGTGCCAGCAGTGAGCAGATGTTTGCTGAAGCTTTCTTT.

The V call is TRBV6-6, the J call TRBJ2-1, with 12 bases that match TRBD1. The CDR3 length is 16 residues. J lost 10 bases, V lost 0 bases, and 7 bases had no gene match. Germline CDR1 MNHNY, CDR2 SVGAGI (reference sequence). Here the CDR3 reads CASSYSRDRGLREQFF. CDR3 in DNA: TGTGCCAGCAGTTACTCCCGGGACAGGGGGCTCAGGGAGCAGTTCTTC.

V and J are TRBV15 and TRBJ2-1, with 13 bases lining up with TRBD2. V lost 0 bases and J lost 6; bases outside the gene matches: 11. Germline CDR1 and CDR2: LNHNV and YYDKDF (reference sequence). This CDR3 is built from 19 residues. CDR3 amino acids: CATSRDLRGLAGLGNEQFF. The CDR3 DNA is TGTGCCACCAGCAGAGATCTGAGGGGACTAGCGGGGTTAGGCAATGAGCAGTTCTTC. The whole variable domain, remainder taken from reference TRBV15 and TRBJ2-1, is DAMVIQNPRYQVTQFGKPVTLSCSQTLNHNVMYWYQQKSSQAPKLLFHYYDKDFNNEADTPDNFQSRRPNTSFCFLDIRSPGLGDTAMYLCATSRDLRGLAGLGNEQFFGPGTRLTVL.

The chain combines TRBV19 with TRBJ2-3, with 14 bases aligning to TRBD2. This CDR3 has 16 residues. Germline CDR1 is LNHDA and CDR2 is SQIVND (reference sequence). V gave up 3 bases and J gave up 4 bases; unmatched junction bases: 3. In nucleotides, the CDR3 is TGTGCCAGTAGTATCGGACTAGCGGGAGGTGCAGATACGCAGTATTTT. This sequence encodes CASSIGLAGGADTQYF.

CDR3 amino acids: CASNSGANYGYTF. CDR3 in DNA: TGCGCCAGCAATTCCGGAGCTAACTATGGCTACACCTTC. V is TRBV5-1 and J is TRBJ1-2; D gene ambiguous. This CDR3 is built from 13 residues. Trimming removed 6 bases from V and 0 bases from J, with 9 bases in between. Per the germline V gene, CDR1 is SGHRS and CDR2 is YFSETQ.